These 29 T cell receptor beta chains came from one sample sequenced in a study of T cells in Graves' hyperthyroidism and ophthalmopathy. Amplified regions were TCR beta CDR3 sequences from RNA transcripts. HTBI primers drove first-round RT-PCR of the TCR CDR3. MiXCR, applied by TCRdb to the multiplex PCR reads, yields one record per CDR3 protein. Of a few hundred thousand distinct CDR3 sequences in the sample, about 13% were seen once. Sequenced material: blood. The receptors here all came from a young woman with Graves' hyperthyroidism.

This clonotype was detected only a few times. The gene calls are TRBV4-3 and TRBJ2-7; 9 bases agree with TRBD1. V trimming: 2 bases; J trimming: 3 bases; junction bases outside the gene matches: 5. The CDR3 covers 15 residues. Germline CDR1 and CDR2: LGHNA and YSLEER. The chain's CDR3 is CASSQFSGQGYEQYF. Written as DNA, the CDR3 is TGCGCCAGCAGCCAATTTTCGGGACAGGGCTACGAGCAGTACTTC.

In this sample, this clonotype turned up many times. V gene TRBV29-1 combines with J gene TRBJ1-2, with D hard to call. The V end was cut by 7 bases, the J end by 2 bases, with 11 bases between. Germline V gene lookup returns CDR1 SQVTM and CDR2 ANQGSEA. The CDR3 extends over 12 amino acids. The DNA for the CDR3 is TGCAGCGGCTATAGCGCGAACTATGGCTACACCTTC. It is translated as CSGYSANYGYTF.

This clonotype was seen ten or more times. This chain joins TRBV3-1 and TRBJ2-2, with D hard to call. This CDR3 is 13 amino acids long. Germline V gene sequence: CDR1 LGHDT, CDR2 YNNKEL (reference sequence). Trimming took 1 base from V and 7 from J, leaving 7 bases between them. The CDR3 DNA reads as TGTGCCAGCAGCCAAGCGGGCATCGGGGAGCTGTTTTTT. Protein product: CASSQAGIGELFF.

This clonotype was observed at least ten times. The rearrangement joins TRBV27 to TRBJ1-1; D is unresolved. The CDR3 length is 14 residues. V lost 4 bases and J lost 4, with 13 bases in between. Germline V lookup: CDR1 MNHEY, CDR2 SMNVEV (reference sequence). CDR3: CASSSGLEGTEAFF. Here the CDR3 DNA reads TGTGCCAGCAGTTCGGGTTTAGAAGGCACTGAAGCTTTCTTT.

Ten or more counts support this clonotype. The V and J genes are TRBV7-9 and TRBJ2-1; D may correspond to TRBD1 or TRBD2 (6 bases each). V gave up 5 bases and J gave up 4 bases, with 27 bases separating them. The germline CDR1 and CDR2 sequences are SEHNR and FQNEAQ (reference sequence). The CDR3 runs 19 residues. This CDR3 reads CASSGGGQSIRTLYNEQFF. CDR3 sequence (DNA): TGTGCCAGCAGCGGGGGAGGACAGAGCATCCGTACCTTATACAATGAGCAGTTCTTC.

The chain has TRBV9 and TRBJ1-5; TRBD1 is a possible D gene (6 bases). The CDR3 spans 15 residues. V lost 4 bases and J 3 bases, leaving 14 bases between the germline ends. Germline values: CDR1 SGDLS, CDR2 YYNGEE. The CDR3 DNA reads as TGTGCCAGCAGCTTCGGGGGGGGCCCCAATCAGCCCCAGCATTTT. Translating gives CASSFGGGPNQPQHF.

This clonotype was seen ten or more times. The V and J genes are TRBV6-2 or TRBV6-3 and TRBJ1-1; D perhaps matches TRBD1 (5 bases). Trimming took 0 bases from V and 3 from J, leaving 20 bases between them. The CDR3 covers 18 residues. Germline CDR1 reads MNHEY; CDR2 reads SVGEGT. The CDR3: CASSYSIRGTRPDTEAFF. Here the CDR3 DNA reads TGTGCCAGCAGTTACTCTATTCGGGGCACTAGGCCCGACACTGAAGCTTTCTTT.

This clonotype was counted at least ten times. V gene TRBV5-1 combines with J gene TRBJ2-5, with 8 bases identical to TRBD1. The V gene's germline CDR1 is SGHRS and CDR2 YFSETQ. With 6 bases clipped from V and 5 bases from J, the junction kept 9 bases outside the gene matches. This CDR3 is 14 amino acids long. CDR3 nucleotides: TGCGCCAGCAACGGGGCACAGGGGGGCGAGACCCAGTACTTC. Translated, it gives CASNGAQGGETQYF.

This clonotype was picked up many times. The chain has TRBV11-2 and TRBJ2-4; 7 bases line up with TRBD1. V was pared by 5 bases and J by 9 bases, with 13 bases of the junction left unmatched. In germline, CDR1 is SGHAT, CDR2 FQNNGV. The CDR3 spans 15 residues. CDR3 DNA: TGTGCCAGCAGCCGGATACAGGGGAAAGCACCCATTCAGTACTTC. This gives the protein CASSRIQGKAPIQYF.

Many counts were recorded for this clonotype. The J gene is TRBJ1-6, the V gene TRBV7-8, with D perhaps matching TRBD1 (5 bases). This CDR3 region has 14 residues. Germline values: CDR1 SGHVS, CDR2 FQNEAQ. V shed 4 bases and J shed 7 bases, with 11 bases lying between them. CDR3 bases: TGTGCCAGCAGCTCTTCAGGGATCAATTCACCCCTCCACTTT. This translates into CASSSSGINSPLHF.

In its sample, this clonotype was seen many times. The V call is TRBV3-1, the J call TRBJ2-2; D uncertain. Germline CDR1 and CDR2: LGHDT and YNNKEL (reference sequence). The CDR3 runs to 14 residues. The germline V and J ends were trimmed by 1 base and 2 bases, with 5 bases remaining between them. CDR3 DNA sequence: TGTGCCAGCAGCCAAGTGGCTAACACCGGGGAGCTGTTTTTT. Amino acid sequence: CASSQVANTGELFF. Based on the CDR3 plus reference TRBV3-1 and TRBJ2-2, the full variable domain is DTAVSQTPKYLVTQMGNDKSIKCEQNLGHDTMYWYKQDSKKFLKIMFSYNNKELIINETVPNRFSPKSPDKAHLNLHINSLELGDSAVYFCASSQVANTGELFFGEGSRLTVL.

This clonotype occurred many times. The chain links TRBV28 to TRBJ2-7; 7 nucleotides align to TRBD1. This CDR3 comprises 16 residues. V lost 3 bases, J lost 7 bases, and 15 bases stayed unmatched. The germline V gene has CDR1 MDHEN and CDR2 SYDVKM. For the CDR3, the DNA is TGTGCCAGCAGTTTCGTTGCTGGGGCAGGGGGACGGGAGCAGTACTTC. Amino acid sequence: CASSFVAGAGGREQYF.

The gene calls are TRBV28 and TRBJ2-7, with a possible D match to TRBD2 (5 bases). CDR3 length: 14 amino acids. V lost 7 bases to trimming and J lost 2 bases, with 15 bases between them. In germline, CDR1 is MDHEN, CDR2 SYDVKM. The CDR3 reads CASTGSTGTYEQYF. CDR3 nucleotides: TGTGCCAGCACCGGTAGTACGGGAACCTACGAGCAGTACTTC.

This clonotype was found many times. The chain is built from TRBV2 and TRBJ1-2; no clear D. Germline V gives CDR1 SNHLY, CDR2 FYNNEI. Trimming took off 6 bases at V and 2 bases at J, with 13 bases between the two ends. The CDR3 is 14 amino acids. The CDR3 DNA reads as TGTGCCAGCAGAACCTCGCCAGAGAACTATGGCTACACCTTC. It encodes CASRTSPENYGYTF.

This clonotype was observed a few times. V usage is TRBV3-1 and J usage is TRBJ2-3, with 7 bases identical to TRBD2. J was trimmed by 4 bases and V by 5 bases; bases with no gene match: 3. The CDR3 sequence is 13 residues long. Germline loops: CDR1 LGHDT, CDR2 YNNKEL (reference sequence). The CDR3 loop reads CASSWAGADTQYF. The CDR3 bases are TGTGCCAGCAGCTGGGCGGGGGCAGATACGCAGTATTTT.

This clonotype occurred many times. The chain couples TRBV3-1 to TRBJ1-1; 7 bases line up with TRBD1. CDR3 length: 15 residues. Germline V gene lookup returns CDR1 LGHDT and CDR2 YNNKEL (reference sequence). The J segment lost 1 base and the V segment lost 6 bases, leaving 8 bases of the junction unmatched. CDR3 DNA: TGTGCCAGCAGGAACAGGGGTTTTGGGAACACTGAAGCTTTCTTT. This translates into CASRNRGFGNTEAFF.

This clonotype was seen only a few times. The CDR3 spells CASSLAGTPRGYGYTF. The CDR3 nucleotides read TGTGCCAGCAGCTTGGCCGGTACCCCTAGGGGGTATGGCTACACCTTC. J is TRBJ1-2 and V is TRBV5-8; maybe TRBD1 (6 bases). Looked up from germline, CDR1 is SGHTS and CDR2 is YDEGEE. The V end was cut by 0 bases, the J end by 5 bases, with 17 bases between. The CDR3 length is 16 residues.

CDR3 DNA sequence: TGTGCCAGCAGTCCCCCGACTAGCGGGAGGCAGACCCAGTACTTC. This gives the protein CASSPPTSGRQTQYF. V is TRBV28 and J is TRBJ2-5, with TRBD2 matching 13 bases. Germline V lookup: CDR1 MDHEN, CDR2 SYDVKM. V was clipped by 5 bases and J by 6 bases; unmatched bases: 6. The CDR3 sequence is 15 residues long. The full variable domain, rest sourced from reference TRBV28 and TRBJ2-5, is DVKVTQSSRYLVKRTGEKVFLECVQDMDHENMFWYRQDPGLGLRLIYFSYDVKMKEKGDIPEGYSVSREKKERFSLILESASTNQTSMYLCASSPPTSGRQTQYFGPGTRLLVL.

This clonotype was seen only a few times. J is TRBJ1-6 and V is TRBV30; D perhaps matches TRBD1 (6 bases). Trimming shortened V by 2 bases and J by 5 bases, and 13 bases separated the two germline ends. This CDR3 is built from 15 residues. The V gene's germline CDR1 is GTSNPN and CDR2 SVGIG (reference sequence). The CDR3 sequence: CAWSILTGDNSPLHF. CDR3 sequence (DNA): TGTGCCTGGAGTATTCTGACAGGCGATAATTCACCCCTCCACTTT.

This clonotype was detected a few times. This chain connects TRBV19 to TRBJ1-5; 8 bases are a match to TRBD1. The CDR3 is 15 residues long. V trimming: 6 bases; J trimming: 1 base; junction bases outside the gene matches: 5. From germline, CDR1 is LNHDA and CDR2 SQIVND (reference sequence). This CDR3 is CASRSQGESNQPQHF. CDR3 in DNA: TGTGCCAGTAGATCACAGGGGGAAAGCAATCAGCCCCAGCATTTT.

This clonotype was detected ten times or more. J is TRBJ1-5 and V is TRBV4-1, with D possibly matching TRBD1 (6 bases). V lost 4 bases and J 3 bases, leaving 16 bases between the germline ends. CDR1 is MGHRA and CDR2 is YSYEKL in the germline V gene. The CDR3 covers 16 residues. The CDR3 loop reads CASSPGRGTSNQPQHF. Written as DNA, the CDR3 is TGCGCCAGCAGCCCAGGTCGCGGGACATCCAATCAGCCCCAGCATTTT.

Remarks on this clonotype: One junction end does not reproduce the germline sequence, and a read error may be involved. The chain employs TRBV6-1 and TRBJ1-5, with D perhaps TRBD1 (6 bases). The CDR3 sequence is 15 residues long. Germline assignment: CDR1 MNHNS and CDR2 SASEGT. The CDR3, as DNA: TGTGCCAGCACTGAAGTCGGGGGCGGCGGTCAGCCCCAGCATTTT. Protein: CASTEVGGGGQPQHF.

This clonotype was picked up many times. The J gene is TRBJ1-2, the V gene TRBV18, with D perhaps matching TRBD1 (5 bases). Germline V gene lookup returns CDR1 KGHSH and CDR2 LQKENI. CDR3 length: 13 amino acids. V lost 6 bases and J 7 bases, leaving 15 bases between the germline ends. The CDR3 bases are TGTGCCAGCTCGTCACTTGAGGGGACTGGCTACACCTTC. Protein: CASSSLEGTGYTF.

This clonotype was seen many times. The J gene is TRBJ1-1, the V gene TRBV19; a weak D match, TRBD1 (5 bases). CDR1 is LNHDA, CDR2 SQIVND, per germline (reference sequence). The CDR3 totals 14 residues. V was clipped by 8 bases and J by 1 base, with 14 bases between them. In DNA form, the CDR3 reads TGTGCCAGTGACATCGGGAGGGGGAACACTGAAGCTTTCTTT. Amino acids: CASDIGRGNTEAFF.

This clonotype was observed at least ten times. The genes are TRBV27 and TRBJ2-3, with TRBD2 matching over 9 bases. This CDR3 is 16 amino acids long. Germline CDR1 is MNHEY and CDR2 is SMNVEV (reference sequence). With 0 bases clipped from V and 4 bases from J, the junction kept 5 bases outside the gene matches. CDR3: CASSLSVSGRSDTQYF. CDR3 coding DNA: TGTGCCAGCAGTTTATCGGTTAGCGGGAGATCAGATACGCAGTATTTT.

This clonotype was seen a few times. The chain links TRBV19 to TRBJ2-3; D call uncertain. This CDR3 has 12 amino acids. Per the germline V gene, CDR1 is LNHDA and CDR2 is SQIVND (reference sequence). V was shortened by 4 bases and J by 3 bases, with 5 bases between the two germline ends. CDR3 sequence: CASSKRTDTQYF. As DNA, the CDR3 is TGTGCCAGTAGTAAAAGGACAGATACGCAGTATTTT.

This chain connects TRBV2 to TRBJ2-1, with D perhaps TRBD1 (7 bases). This CDR3 is built from 14 residues. CDR1 SNHLY and CDR2 FYNNEI come from the germline V gene. V lost 11 bases, J lost 0 bases, and 14 bases lay in between. CDR3 sequence reads: CALARGDSYNEQFF. In DNA, the CDR3 is TGTGCCCTAGCCAGGGGGGACTCCTACAATGAGCAGTTCTTC.

This clonotype was recorded at least ten times. V usage is TRBV19 and J usage is TRBJ2-1, with 9 bases matching TRBD2. Per germline, CDR1 LNHDA and CDR2 SQIVND (reference sequence). CDR3 length equals 16 residues. After removal of 5 bases from V and 6 bases from J, the junction contained 11 bases not matched to a gene. The CDR3 sequence is CASSPFTSGLVNEQFF. CDR3 nucleotide sequence: TGTGCCAGTAGTCCCTTCACTAGCGGGCTTGTCAATGAGCAGTTCTTC. Full variable domain (outside the CDR3, taken from reference TRBV19 and TRBJ2-1): DGGITQSPKYLFRKEGQNVTLSCEQNLNHDAMYWYRQDPGQGLRLIYYSQIVNDFQKGDIAEGYSVSREKKESFPLTVTSAQKNPTAFYLCASSPFTSGLVNEQFFGPGTRLTVL.

This clonotype came up a few times. The V gene is TRBV20-1, the J gene TRBJ2-3; the match to TRBD2 covers 8 bases. The CDR3 is 13 amino acids. The germline gives CDR1 DFQATT, CDR2 SNEGSKA (reference sequence). CDR3 in amino acids: CSSGRVGTDTQYF. DNA for the CDR3: TGCAGCAGCGGGAGAGTGGGGACAGATACGCAGTATTTT.